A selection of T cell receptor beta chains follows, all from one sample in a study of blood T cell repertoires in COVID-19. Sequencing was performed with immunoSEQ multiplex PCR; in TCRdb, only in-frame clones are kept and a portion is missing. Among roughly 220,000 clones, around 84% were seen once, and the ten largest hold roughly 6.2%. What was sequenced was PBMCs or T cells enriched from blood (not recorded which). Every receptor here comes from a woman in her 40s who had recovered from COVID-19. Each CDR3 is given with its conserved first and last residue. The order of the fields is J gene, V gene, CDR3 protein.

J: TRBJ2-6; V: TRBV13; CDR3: CASSAGDYSGANVLTF
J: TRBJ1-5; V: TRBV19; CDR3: CASSTLTGGINQPQHF
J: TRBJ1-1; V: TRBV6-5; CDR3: CASSYSRAGEAFF
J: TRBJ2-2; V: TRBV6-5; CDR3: CASSYTPGAGELFF
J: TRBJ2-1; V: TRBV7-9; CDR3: CASTPLNEQFF
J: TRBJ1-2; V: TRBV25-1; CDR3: CASSHRDRDYGYTF
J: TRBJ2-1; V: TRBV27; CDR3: CASSVYRGNEQFF
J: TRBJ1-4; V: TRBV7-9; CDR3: CASSLASGTGLTTNEKLFF
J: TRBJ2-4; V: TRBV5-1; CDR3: CASSSLAGGPDIQYF
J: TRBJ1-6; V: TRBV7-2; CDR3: CASSLQGYNSPLHF
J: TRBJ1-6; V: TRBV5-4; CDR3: CASSLDPDRGHSPLHF
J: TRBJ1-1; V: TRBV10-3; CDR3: CAISEGRLLVEAFF
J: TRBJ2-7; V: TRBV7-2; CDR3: CASSLRTSEGEQYF
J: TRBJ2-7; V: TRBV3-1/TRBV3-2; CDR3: CASSNWDRTYEQYF
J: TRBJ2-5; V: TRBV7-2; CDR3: CASSFTGLAAETQYF
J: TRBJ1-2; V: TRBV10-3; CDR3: CAILETPGVRGYTF
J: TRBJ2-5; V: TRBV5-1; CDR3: CASSHLLNRGQETQYF
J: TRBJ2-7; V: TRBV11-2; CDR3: CASSYRDYEQYF
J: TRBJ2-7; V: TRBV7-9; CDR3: CASSLSATSIYEQYF
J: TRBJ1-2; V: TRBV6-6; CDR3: CASSYRDYGYTF
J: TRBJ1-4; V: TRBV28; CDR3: CASSLRRQGSKLFF
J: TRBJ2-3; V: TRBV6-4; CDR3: CASSATSGTTDTQYF
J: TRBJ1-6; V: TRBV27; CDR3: CASRRGDNSPLHF
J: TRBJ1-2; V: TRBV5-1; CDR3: CASSLAGQGALGYTF
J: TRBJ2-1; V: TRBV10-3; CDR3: CAISVSPGLAGDSNEQFF
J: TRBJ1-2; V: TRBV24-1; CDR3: CATSAPPGQGARGYTF